Listed here are 21 T cell receptor beta chains from one sample, sequenced in a study of regulatory T cells in long-lasting Graves disease. Regarding time point: newly diagnosed GD, antithyroid drugs for less than 3 months. Making the TCR library involved RNA that had been extracted from PBMCs. The authors built TCR beta libraries using iRepertoire HTBI primers and Arm-PCR of CDR3 regions. TCRdb processed the multiplex PCR reads anew with MiXCR; each CDR3 protein has one entry. The sample gives roughly 560,000 distinct CDR3 sequences, more than 15% of which show up once; approximately 25% is in the top ten. The sample also formed part of further work on T cells in Graves' hyperthyroidism and ophthalmopathy.

Material: peripheral blood mononuclear cells (PBMCs), obtained at new diagnosis, from a patient treated with antithyroid drugs. These receptors all stem from a woman aged 35-60 years with Graves disease.

The rearrangement links TRBV4-2 to TRBJ2-3; 8 nucleotides align to TRBD2. Per germline, CDR1 LGHNA and CDR2 YNFKEQ. The CDR3 contains 20 residues. Trimming cost V 4 bases and J 0 bases; bases outside gene matches: 18. The CDR3, as DNA: TGTGCCAGCAGCCTCCCACCGGCGGGGGGTTACCCCTTTAGCACAGATACGCAGTATTTT. The encoded protein is CASSLPPAGGYPFSTDTQYF.

Worth noting for this clonotype: A much larger clone differs by one base, so this may be a read error. The rearrangement joins TRBV11-2 to TRBJ1-4, with D possibly TRBD1 on 6 matching bases. The CDR3 extends over 13 amino acids. Germline V gene data show CDR1 as SGHAT and CDR2 as FQNNGV. CDR3 sequence: CVSSPGAAGKLFF. CDR3 DNA sequence: TGTGTCAGCAGCCCGGGGGCGGCGGGAAAACTGTTTTTT.

This clonotype was recorded at least ten times. V usage is TRBV12-3 or TRBV12-4 and J usage is TRBJ2-3, with D perhaps being TRBD1 or TRBD2 (7 bases each). Trimming removed 6 bases at V and 1 base at J, with 17 bases between. The CDR3 has 16 residues. The CDR3 reads CASSRGRGQGTDTQYF. The CDR3 bases are TGTGCCAGCAGCCGGGGGAGGGGGCAGGGCACAGATACGCAGTATTTT.

The chain combines TRBV5-4 with TRBJ1-1; TRBD1 is a possible D gene (6 bases). Germline CDR1 and CDR2: SGHNT and YYREEE (reference sequence). Trimming shortened V by 6 bases and J by 1 base, and 19 bases separated the two germline ends. There are 16 residues in the CDR3. CDR3 in amino acids: CASTFAGAQGNTEAFF. The CDR3 DNA is TGTGCCAGCACCTTCGCGGGGGCCCAAGGGAACACTGAAGCTTTCTTT.

CDR3 sequence reads: CASSGIAGGSNQPQHF. The CDR3 nucleotides read TGTGCCAGCAGCGGGATCGCAGGTGGTAGCAATCAGCCCCAGCATTTT. The rearrangement joins TRBV7-9 to TRBJ1-5; no definite D call. V lost 5 bases and J 0 bases, leaving 14 bases between the germline ends. Germline-derived CDR1 and CDR2 are SEHNR and FQNEAQ (reference sequence). The CDR3 sequence is 16 residues long.

This clonotype was recorded at least ten times. The chain employs TRBV12-5 and TRBJ2-1; D gene unclear. Trimming took off 6 bases at V and 4 bases at J, with 13 bases between the two ends. Germline loops: CDR1 LGHNT, CDR2 FRNRAP. This CDR3 comprises 14 residues. The CDR3 nucleotides read TGTGCTAGTGGCCCCTCGAACAGTTACAATGAGCAGTTCTTC. It is translated as CASGPSNSYNEQFF.

Ten or more counts support this clonotype. The chain carries TRBV7-2 and TRBJ1-1; TRBD1 aligns across 7 bases. The CDR3 length is 16 residues. Germline-derived CDR1 and CDR2 are SGHTA and FQGNSA. The ends lost 3 bases at V and 1 base at J; junction bases unmatched: 8. CDR3 region: CASSLFPGTANTEAFF. CDR3 nucleotides: TGTGCCAGCAGCTTGTTCCCCGGGACAGCGAACACTGAAGCTTTCTTT.

Notes on this clonotype: This could be a read error, since a much larger clone is one nucleotide away. In DNA, the CDR3 is TGTGCCACCAGGGTAGCGGGGATCCAAGAGACCCAGCACTTC. It specifies CATRVAGIQETQHF. This chain links TRBV6-1 with TRBJ2-5, with 8 bases that match TRBD2. This CDR3 region has 14 residues. Germline V lookup: CDR1 MNHNS, CDR2 SASEGT.

This chain joins TRBV10-2 and TRBJ1-5, with no clear D. Trimming shortened V by 6 bases and J by 6 bases, and 9 bases separated the two germline ends. Germline CDR1 is WSHSY and CDR2 is SAAADI. CDR3 length equals 12 residues. CDR3: CASSPKAQPQHF. The CDR3 bases are TGCGCCAGCAGCCCTAAAGCTCAGCCCCAGCATTTT.

The chain couples TRBV25-1 to TRBJ1-4; D is uncertain. The CDR3 loop spans 12 amino acids. Trimming took 3 bases from V and 8 from J, leaving 7 bases between them. Germline CDR1 MGHDK, CDR2 SYGVNS. The CDR3 region is CASSEGPEKLFF. The DNA for the CDR3 is TGTGCCAGCAGTGAGGGTCCCGAAAAACTGTTTTTT.

The genes are TRBV7-9 and TRBJ2-7, with D perhaps matching TRBD2 (6 bases). The CDR3 has 15 residues. The V gene lost 2 bases and the J gene lost 3 bases, with 14 bases spanning the gap. Germline CDR1 SEHNR, CDR2 FQNEAQ (reference sequence). The CDR3 here is CASSLPGWRDYEQYF. CDR3 bases: TGTGCCAGCAGCTTACCAGGGTGGAGGGACTACGAGCAGTACTTC.

A few counts support this clonotype. V is TRBV28 and J is TRBJ1-2; D remains unclear. The V gene lost 3 bases and the J gene lost 3 bases, with 11 bases spanning the gap. Germline-derived CDR1 and CDR2 are MDHEN and SYDVKM. CDR3 length equals 14 residues. The DNA of the CDR3 is TGTGCCAGCAGTTTCAATAAGGCTTACTATGGCTACACCTTC. Its protein is CASSFNKAYYGYTF.

The rearrangement joins TRBV19 to TRBJ2-3; D gene uncertain. Trimming stripped 3 bases from V and 6 bases from J, with 10 bases between. There are 13 residues in the CDR3. Germline V gene data show CDR1 as LNHDA and CDR2 as SQIVND (reference sequence). CDR3 sequence: CASSIPPRDTQYF. The CDR3 DNA reads TGTGCCAGTAGTATCCCCCCAAGGGATACGCAGTATTTT.

This clonotype has ten or more counts. This chain links TRBV12-3 or TRBV12-4 with TRBJ1-6; TRBD1 matches at 12 bases. Trimming cost V 3 bases and J 0 bases; bases outside gene matches: 3. CDR3 size: 18 residues. Here the CDR3 DNA reads TGTGCCAGCAGTTTGGGGACAGGGGGCTACTCCTATAATTCACCCCTCCACTTT. It is translated as CASSLGTGGYSYNSPLHF.

In its sample, this clonotype was seen many times. The chain combines TRBV2 with TRBJ2-3, with D possibly being TRBD2 (5 bases). Germline loops: CDR1 SNHLY, CDR2 FYNNEI. V lost 6 bases and J 6 bases, leaving 19 bases between the germline ends. This CDR3 is 15 amino acids long. The CDR3 DNA is TGTGCCAGCAGGGGGATTTGGACTGACGGGGATACGCAGTATTTT. It translates to CASRGIWTDGDTQYF.

The chain is built from TRBV15 and TRBJ2-2; no definite D call. Trimming took off 0 bases at V and 0 bases at J, with 11 bases between the two ends. Germline V gives CDR1 LNHNV, CDR2 YYDKDF (reference sequence). CDR3 size: 17 residues. The CDR3 nucleotides read TGTGCCACCAGCAGAGATTTATCGGCAGCGAACACCGGGGAGCTGTTTTTT. It yields the protein CATSRDLSAANTGELFF. The full variable domain, rest sourced from reference TRBV15 and TRBJ2-2, is DAMVIQNPRYQVTQFGKPVTLSCSQTLNHNVMYWYQQKSSQAPKLLFHYYDKDFNNEADTPDNFQSRRPNTSFCFLDIRSPGLGDTAMYLCATSRDLSAANTGELFFGEGSRLTVL.

This clonotype showed up many times. The chain couples TRBV3-1 to TRBJ2-3, with a weak D call TRBD1 (5 bases). Germline V lookup: CDR1 LGHDT, CDR2 YNNKEL (reference sequence). The CDR3 runs 14 residues. The V and J ends lost 1 base and 5 bases respectively, with 10 bases between them. CDR3 nucleotides: TGTGCCAGCAGCCAAGCCTGGCAGGGAGATACGCAGTATTTT. It yields the protein CASSQAWQGDTQYF.

This clonotype was found a few times. The chain is built from TRBV5-1 and TRBJ2-1, with D tentatively TRBD2 (6 bases). Trimming took 4 bases from V and 5 from J, leaving 13 bases between them. The CDR3 runs to 14 residues. Germline V gene sequence: CDR1 SGHRS, CDR2 YFSETQ. CDR3 DNA sequence: TGCGCCAGCAGCCCGGGGGTTTATCACAATGAGCAGTTCTTC. Its protein is CASSPGVYHNEQFF.

This chain links TRBV6-5 with TRBJ2-2; the D is unclear. Trimming removed 0 bases from V and 5 bases from J, with 7 bases in between. CDR3 length: 14 amino acids. In germline, CDR1 is MNHEY, CDR2 SVGAGI. CDR3 DNA sequence: TGTGCCAGCAGTTACTCCGGACGGACCGGGGAGCTGTTTTTT. This translates into CASSYSGRTGELFF.

This clonotype was counted many times. The chain is built from TRBV30 and TRBJ2-3; 12 bases match TRBD2. CDR1 GTSNPN and CDR2 SVGIG come from the germline V gene (reference sequence). The CDR3 is 13 residues long. V lost 8 bases to trimming and J lost 3 bases; unmatched junction nucleotides: 3. This chain's CDR3 is CAGGLAGTDTQYF. CDR3 nucleotides: TGTGCCGGAGGACTAGCGGGAACAGATACGCAGTATTTT.

This clonotype was seen repeatedly, ten times or more. The rearrangement uses TRBV11-2 and TRBJ1-2; 8 bases fit TRBD1. This CDR3 spans 14 amino acids. CDR1 is SGHAT and CDR2 is FQNNGV in the germline V gene. J lost 7 bases, V lost 1 base, and 5 bases had no gene match. The DNA for the CDR3 is TGTGCCAGCAGCTTAGGGCAGGGGGCCGGTGGCTACACCTTC. The encoded protein is CASSLGQGAGGYTF.